A single sample gave rise to the 18 T cell receptor beta chains below, sequenced in a study of cytomegalovirus exposure and HLA in healthy donors. The protocol was immunoSEQ multiplex PCR, while the TCRdb copy is restricted to in-frame clones and leaves out a portion. The table has roughly 150,000 clones, nearly 90% seen once. Sequencing input: PBMCs. The receptors come from a man aged 18 to 35 in good health and CMV-seropositive.

This clone was counted a single time. This chain connects TRBV5-5 to TRBJ1-2; no reliable D call. V gave up 0 bases and J gave up 7 bases, with 13 bases separating them. This CDR3 spans 14 amino acids. Germline V lookup: CDR1 SGHKS, CDR2 YYEKEE (reference sequence). DNA of the CDR3: TGTGCCAGCAGCTTGGGGCAGACAAATCGTGGCTACACCTTC. Translating it yields CASSLGQTNRGYTF.

The rearrangement joins TRBV7-8 to TRBJ1-1; D may be TRBD1 (5 bases). Trimming left V 5 bases short and J 4 bases short, with 14 bases between. Germline CDR1 is SGHVS and CDR2 is FQNEAQ. The CDR3 has 14 amino acids. As DNA, the CDR3 is TGTGCCAGCAGCCCCAGGAGTAGGGGCACTGAAGCTTTCTTT. Translating gives CASSPRSRGTEAFF.

The V gene is TRBV7-9, the J gene TRBJ2-7; 7 bases are a match to TRBD2. The CDR3 extends over 16 amino acids. CDR1 SEHNR and CDR2 FQNEAQ come from the germline V gene (reference sequence). V shed 4 bases and J 6 bases; nucleotides not matched to a gene: 15. The CDR3 sequence is CASSWPPSGRDLEQYF. The CDR3, as DNA: TGTGCCAGCAGCTGGCCGCCTAGCGGTAGGGACCTCGAGCAGTACTTC.

The chain recombines TRBV7-9 with TRBJ1-5; 8 nucleotides align to TRBD1. J was trimmed by 4 bases and V by 2 bases; bases with no gene match: 4. CDR1 is SEHNR and CDR2 is FQNEAQ in the germline V gene (reference sequence). This CDR3 has 15 residues. The CDR3 region is CASSLTGQDNQPQHF. Here the CDR3 DNA reads TGTGCCAGCAGCTTAACGGGACAGGATAATCAGCCCCAGCATTTT. The full variable domain, completed using reference TRBV7-9 and TRBJ1-5, is DTGVSQNPRHKITKRGQNVTFRCDPISEHNRLYWYRQTLGQGPEFLTYFQNEAQLEKSRLLSDRFSAERPKGSFSTLEIQRTEQGDSAMYLCASSLTGQDNQPQHFGDGTRLSIL.

This clone occurred once. The V call is TRBV28, the J call TRBJ2-7, with TRBD2 matching over 9 bases. This CDR3 spans 14 amino acids. V was pared by 3 bases and J by 0 bases, with 0 bases of the junction left unmatched. From germline, CDR1 is MDHEN and CDR2 SYDVKM. CDR3 amino acids: CASSFSGSSYEQYF. In nucleotides, the CDR3 is TGTGCCAGCAGTTTTAGCGGGAGCTCCTACGAGCAGTACTTC.

The chain uses TRBV6-5 and TRBJ2-5, with no clear D. V was clipped by 5 bases and J by 5 bases, with 15 bases between them. The CDR3 runs to 14 residues. Germline CDR1 reads MNHEY; CDR2 reads SVGAGI. This CDR3 reads CASSPSSLGETQYF. The CDR3, as DNA: TGTGCCAGCAGTCCCTCGTCCCTCGGGGAGACCCAGTACTTC.

The chain couples TRBV28 to TRBJ2-2; D remains unclear. Germline values: CDR1 MDHEN, CDR2 SYDVKM. There are 13 residues in the CDR3. The V end lost 3 bases, the J end lost 4 bases, and 6 bases lay between the germline ends. The CDR3 DNA follows: TGTGCCAGCAGTTTCCGCGGCACCGGGGAGCTGTTTTTT. Translation gives CASSFRGTGELFF.

The V and J genes are TRBV10-3 and TRBJ2-1; 9 bases align to TRBD2. J was trimmed by 9 bases and V by 2 bases; bases with no gene match: 14. Per the germline V gene, CDR1 is ENHRY and CDR2 is SYGVKD. CDR3 length: 17 amino acids. CDR3 residues: CAISEGEPSGIGSEQFF. The CDR3 coding sequence is TGTGCCATCAGTGAGGGGGAGCCTAGCGGGATCGGAAGTGAGCAGTTCTTC.

In nucleotides, the CDR3 is TGCGCCAGCAGCTTACTAGATCCTTTCTACAATGAGCAGTTCTTC. Encoded protein: CASSLLDPFYNEQFF. The genes are TRBV5-1 and TRBJ2-1; D is possibly TRBD2 (5 bases). Between the trimmed V and J ends, which lost 2 bases and 3 bases, there was a span of 12 bases. CDR1 is SGHRS, CDR2 YFSETQ, per germline. This CDR3 spans 15 amino acids.

The J gene is TRBJ2-1, the V gene TRBV7-8, with a weak D call TRBD2 (5 bases). The CDR3 runs to 14 residues. Between the trimmed V and J ends, which lost 2 bases and 4 bases, there was a span of 9 bases. Germline-derived CDR1 and CDR2 are SGHVS and FQNEAQ. The CDR3 nucleotides read TGTGCCAGCAGCTTACGGGAAGGGTACAATGAGCAGTTCTTC. Translated: CASSLREGYNEQFF.

This chain links TRBV7-2 with TRBJ2-1; 8 bases match TRBD1. The CDR3 length is 15 residues. CDR1 SGHTA and CDR2 FQGNSA come from the germline V gene. The J segment lost 12 bases and the V segment lost 0 bases, leaving 10 bases of the junction unmatched. As DNA, the CDR3 is TGTGCCAGCAGCTTAGCCTCGGGACAGGCCCTCTGGCAGTTCTTC. Its protein product is CASSLASGQALWQFF. The whole variable domain, remainder taken from reference TRBV7-2 and TRBJ2-1, is GAGVSQSPSNKVTEKGKDVELRCDPISGHTALYWYRQSLGQGLEFLIYFQGNSAPDKSGLPSDRFSAERTGGSVSTLTIQRTQQEDSAVYLCASSLASGQALWQFFGPGTRLTVL.

This rearrangement joins TRBV20-1 to TRBJ1-1; maybe TRBD1 (6 bases). This CDR3 is 11 amino acids long. CDR1 DFQATT and CDR2 SNEGSKA come from the germline V gene (reference sequence). The V end was cut by 6 bases, the J end by 4 bases, with 9 bases between. CDR3 region: CSAYRVTEAFF. CDR3 DNA sequence: TGCAGTGCGTACAGGGTCACTGAAGCTTTCTTT.

This clone was observed a handful of times. The rearrangement uses TRBV28 and TRBJ2-5; a possible D gene is TRBD1 (6 bases). CDR1 MDHEN and CDR2 SYDVKM come from the germline V gene. The CDR3 consists of 15 residues. V dropped 5 bases and J dropped 3 bases, with 16 bases sitting between them. The DNA of the CDR3 is TGTGCCAGCAGTCCTTACAGGGTTGGAGAAGAGACCCAGTACTTC. Protein product: CASSPYRVGEETQYF.

The chain is built from TRBV28 and TRBJ1-5, with D hard to call. CDR3 size: 12 residues. The V end was cut by 6 bases, the J end by 3 bases, with 6 bases between. The germline gives CDR1 MDHEN, CDR2 SYDVKM. In DNA form, the CDR3 reads TGTGCCAGCAGACTAAACAATCAGCCCCAGCATTTT. Translated, it gives CASRLNNQPQHF. Together with reference TRBV28 and TRBJ1-5, the CDR3 gives the full variable domain: DVKVTQSSRYLVKRTGEKVFLECVQDMDHENMFWYRQDPGLGLRLIYFSYDVKMKEKGDIPEGYSVSREKKERFSLILESASTNQTSMYLCASRLNNQPQHFGDGTRLSIL.

The rearrangement links TRBV11-2 to TRBJ2-7; 12 positions match TRBD2. The trim removed 0 bases at V and 4 bases at J, leaving 7 bases unmatched. The V gene's germline CDR1 is SGHAT and CDR2 FQNNGV. There are 17 residues in the CDR3. The DNA of the CDR3 is TGTGCCAGCAGCTTAGATCTAGCGGGAGGGCCTTTGTACGAGCAGTACTTC. Translation gives CASSLDLAGGPLYEQYF.

The chain uses TRBV6-5 and TRBJ2-7, with TRBD1 matching over 7 bases. There are 15 residues in the CDR3. The germline V gene encodes CDR1 MNHEY and CDR2 SVGAGI. The junction had 10 bases not matched to a gene; V was cut back by 6 bases and J by 2 bases. CDR3: CASRKTGTVPYEQYF. The CDR3 coding sequence is TGTGCCAGCAGAAAGACAGGGACCGTTCCCTACGAGCAGTACTTC.

The chain employs TRBV7-2 and TRBJ1-5; the D gene is possibly TRBD1 (5 bases). The CDR3 covers 15 residues. CDR1 and CDR2 from the germline V gene are SGHTA and FQGNSA. V was pared by 1 base and J by 6 bases, with 13 bases between. CDR3 sequence (DNA): TGTGCCAGCAGCTTAGTCGGGGGAGGTAGTCAGCCCCAGCATTTT. It translates to CASSLVGGGSQPQHF.

The chain joins TRBV9 to TRBJ1-2; 7 bases map to TRBD1. The ends lost 0 bases at V and 4 bases at J; junction bases unmatched: 3. CDR3 size: 14 residues. Germline V gene data show CDR1 as SGDLS and CDR2 as YYNGEE. The CDR3 DNA reads TGTGCCAGCAGCGTAGCCACAGGGGCCTATGGCTACACCTTC. Amino acids: CASSVATGAYGYTF.